This T cell receptor beta chain was documented in a study of T cell repertoires in cytomegalovirus infection. As for the study in general: CMV infection and matching HLA type were both indicated by public TCR beta signatures.

At least ten counts were recorded for this clonotype. Its specificity is unknown. V lost 6 bases and J lost 0, with 10 bases in between. Germline V gives CDR1 DFQATT, CDR2 SNEGSKA (reference sequence). There are 13 residues in the CDR3. MiXCR was run by TCRdb on the reads, yielding one entry per CDR3 protein. The sample has roughly 230,000 distinct CDR3 sequences, approximately 13% seen once. Findings and caveats of the study: The response measured ex vivo was dominated by TCR beta clonotypes (HLA-C-restricted and CMV-specific).

The chain recombines TRBV20-1 with TRBJ2-3; D is perhaps TRBD1 (5 bases). The sequencing sample was made of PBMCs. The sequence was collected from a human donor in good health (CMV status not recorded). Some clones in this sample may be carry-over from other donors' samples. DNA for the CDR3: TGCAGTGCCCAGGGTTTTAGCACAGATACGCAGTATTTT. As protein: CSAQGFSTDTQYF.